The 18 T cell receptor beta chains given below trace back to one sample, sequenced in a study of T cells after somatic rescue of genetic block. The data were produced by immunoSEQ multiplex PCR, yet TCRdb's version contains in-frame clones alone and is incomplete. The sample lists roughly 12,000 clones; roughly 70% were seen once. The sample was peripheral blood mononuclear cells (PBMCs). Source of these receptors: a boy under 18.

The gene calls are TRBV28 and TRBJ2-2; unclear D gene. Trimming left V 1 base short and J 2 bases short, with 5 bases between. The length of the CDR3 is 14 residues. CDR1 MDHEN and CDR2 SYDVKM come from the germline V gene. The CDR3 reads CASSLLPNTGELFF. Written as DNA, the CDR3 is TGTGCCAGCAGTTTATTACCTAACACCGGGGAGCTGTTTTTT.

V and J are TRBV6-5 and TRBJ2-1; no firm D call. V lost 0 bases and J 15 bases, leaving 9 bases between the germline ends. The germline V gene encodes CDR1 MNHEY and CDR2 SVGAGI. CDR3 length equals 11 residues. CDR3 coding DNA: TGTGCCAGCAGTTACTCGCAGGTCGTGTTCTTC. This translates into CASSYSQVVFF.

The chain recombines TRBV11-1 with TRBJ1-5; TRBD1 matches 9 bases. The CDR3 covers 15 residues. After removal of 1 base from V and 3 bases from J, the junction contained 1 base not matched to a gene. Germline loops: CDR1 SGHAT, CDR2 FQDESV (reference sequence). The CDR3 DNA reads TGTGCCAGCAGCTTAGGGGACAGGGTCAATCAGCCCCAGCATTTT. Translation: CASSLGDRVNQPQHF. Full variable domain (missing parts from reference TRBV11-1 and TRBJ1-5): EAEVAQSPRYKITEKSQAVAFWCDPISGHATLYWYRQILGQGPELLVQFQDESVVDDSQLPKDRFSAERLKGVDSTLKIQPAELGDSAMYLCASSLGDRVNQPQHFGDGTRLSIL.

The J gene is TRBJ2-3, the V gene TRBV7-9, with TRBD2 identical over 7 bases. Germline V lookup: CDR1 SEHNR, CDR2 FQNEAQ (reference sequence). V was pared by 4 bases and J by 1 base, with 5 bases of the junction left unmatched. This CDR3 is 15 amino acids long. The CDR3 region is CASSSSGVGTDTQYF. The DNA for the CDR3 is TGTGCCAGCAGCTCCAGCGGGGTGGGCACAGATACGCAGTATTTT.

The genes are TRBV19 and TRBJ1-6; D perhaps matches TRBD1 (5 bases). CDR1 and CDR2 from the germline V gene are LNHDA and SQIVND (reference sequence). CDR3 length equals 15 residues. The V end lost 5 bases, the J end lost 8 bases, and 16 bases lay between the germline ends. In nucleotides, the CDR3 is TGTGCCAGTAGTGTCTCCGGGACGTGGGATTCACCCCTCCACTTT. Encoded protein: CASSVSGTWDSPLHF.

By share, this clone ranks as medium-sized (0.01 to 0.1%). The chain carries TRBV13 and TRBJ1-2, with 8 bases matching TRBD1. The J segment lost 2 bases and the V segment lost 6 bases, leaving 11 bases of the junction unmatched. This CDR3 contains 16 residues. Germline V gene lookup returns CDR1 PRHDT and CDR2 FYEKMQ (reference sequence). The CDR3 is CASSWSTGGINYGYTF. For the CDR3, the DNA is TGTGCCAGCAGTTGGTCCACAGGGGGAATAAACTATGGCTACACCTTC. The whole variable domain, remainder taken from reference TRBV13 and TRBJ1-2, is AAGVIQSPRHLIKEKRETATLKCYPIPRHDTVYWYQQGPGQDPQFLISFYEKMQSDKGSIPDRFSAQQFSDYHSELNMSSLELGDSALYFCASSWSTGGINYGYTFGSGTRLTVV.

CDR3 in amino acids: CASSPSAGPSYEQYF. The CDR3 nucleotides are TGTGCCAGCTCACCAAGTGCGGGCCCTTCCTACGAGCAGTACTTC. This chain joins TRBV18 and TRBJ2-7, with a possible D match to TRBD2 (5 bases). The CDR3 totals 15 residues. Trimming cost V 2 bases and J 1 base, with 12 bases left between them. The germline V gene encodes CDR1 KGHSH and CDR2 LQKENI.

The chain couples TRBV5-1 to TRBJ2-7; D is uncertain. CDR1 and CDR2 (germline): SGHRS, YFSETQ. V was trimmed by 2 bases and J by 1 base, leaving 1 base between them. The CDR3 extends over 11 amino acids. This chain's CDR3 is CASSFSYEQYF. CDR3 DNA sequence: TGCGCCAGCAGCTTTTCCTACGAGCAGTACTTC.

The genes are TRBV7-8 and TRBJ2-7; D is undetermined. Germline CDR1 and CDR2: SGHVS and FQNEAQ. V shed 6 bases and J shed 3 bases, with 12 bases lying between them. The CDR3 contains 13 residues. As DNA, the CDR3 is TGTGCCAGCAGATTCCAACAAAACTACGAGCAGTACTTC. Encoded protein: CASRFQQNYEQYF.

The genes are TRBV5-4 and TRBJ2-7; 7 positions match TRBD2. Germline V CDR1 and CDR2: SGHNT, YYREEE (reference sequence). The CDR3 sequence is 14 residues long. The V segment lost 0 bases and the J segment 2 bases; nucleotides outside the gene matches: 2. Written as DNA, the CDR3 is TGTGCCAGCAGCTTGGGGGGACTACCCTACGAGCAGTACTTC. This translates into CASSLGGLPYEQYF.

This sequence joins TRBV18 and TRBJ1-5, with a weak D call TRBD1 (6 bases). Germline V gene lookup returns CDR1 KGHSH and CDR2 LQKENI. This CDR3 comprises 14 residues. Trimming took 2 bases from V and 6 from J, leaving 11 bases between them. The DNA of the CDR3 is TGTGCCAGCTCACCAAACAGGGCGGGTCAGCCCCAGCATTTT. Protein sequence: CASSPNRAGQPQHF.

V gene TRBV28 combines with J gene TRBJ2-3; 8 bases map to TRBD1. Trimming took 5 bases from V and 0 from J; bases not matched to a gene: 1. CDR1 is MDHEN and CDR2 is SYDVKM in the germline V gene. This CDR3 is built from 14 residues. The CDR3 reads CASSRDRSTDTQYF. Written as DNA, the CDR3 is TGTGCCAGCAGTCGGGACAGGAGCACAGATACGCAGTATTTT.

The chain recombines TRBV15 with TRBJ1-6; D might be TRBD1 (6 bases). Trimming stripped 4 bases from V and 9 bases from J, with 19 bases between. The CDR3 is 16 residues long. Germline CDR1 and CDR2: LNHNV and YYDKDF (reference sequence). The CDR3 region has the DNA TGTGCCACCAGCATAGAGACGACAGGTTCCCTTTCACCCCTCCACTTT. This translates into CATSIETTGSLSPLHF.

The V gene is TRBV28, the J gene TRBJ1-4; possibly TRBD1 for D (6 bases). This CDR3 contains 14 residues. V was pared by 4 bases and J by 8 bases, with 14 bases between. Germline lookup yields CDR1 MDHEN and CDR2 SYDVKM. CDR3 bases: TGTGCCAGCAGTTCAGCGGGGGGCGGAGAAAAACTGTTTTTT. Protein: CASSSAGGGEKLFF.

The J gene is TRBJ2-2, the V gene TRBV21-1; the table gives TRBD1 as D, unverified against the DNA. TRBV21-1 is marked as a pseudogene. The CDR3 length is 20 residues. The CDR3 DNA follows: TGTGCCAGCAGTAAAGGACCCCTCTCGACAGGGGGAAAAGGAACCGGGGAGCTGTTTTTT. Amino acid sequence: CASSKGPLSTGGKGTGELFF.

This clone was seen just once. CDR3 DNA: TGTGCCAGCAGCACCGTCGACAGGTCCCTAAGGGAAAAACTGTTTTTT. This codes for CASSTVDRSLREKLFF. The chain couples TRBV5-6 to TRBJ1-4; the D gene is possibly TRBD1 (6 bases). Germline values: CDR1 SGHDT, CDR2 YYEEEE. The V end was cut by 4 bases, the J end by 8 bases, with 21 bases between. The CDR3 is 16 amino acids.

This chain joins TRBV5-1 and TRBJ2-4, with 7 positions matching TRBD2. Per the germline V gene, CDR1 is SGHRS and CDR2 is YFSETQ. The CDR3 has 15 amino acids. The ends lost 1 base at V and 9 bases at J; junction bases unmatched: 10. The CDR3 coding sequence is TGCGCCAGCAGCTTGAGATCGGGATGGGAGGGCATTCAGTACTTC. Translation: CASSLRSGWEGIQYF.

CDR3 DNA sequence: TGTGCCAGCAGTGATCGGACTTCGGGGCCGGATACGCAGTATTTT. This gives the protein CASSDRTSGPDTQYF. This chain links TRBV6-4 with TRBJ2-3; either TRBD1 or TRBD2 may supply D (5 bases each). The ends were cut back, 3 bases at V and 6 bases at J, with 16 bases in the middle. This CDR3 spans 15 amino acids. Germline V CDR1 and CDR2: MRHNA, SNTAGT.